Listed here are 22 T cell receptor beta chains from one sample, sequenced in a study of T cells in Graves' hyperthyroidism and ophthalmopathy. The CDR3 regions of TCR beta were amplified from RNA transcripts. Carried out on the TCR CDR3, a first-round RT-PCR used the HTBI primer set. A single record per CDR3 protein comes from TCRdb applying MiXCR to the multiplex PCR reads. The sample yields hundreds of thousands of distinct CDR3 sequences, roughly 14% seen once. Specimen: blood. These TCRs come from a man aged 18 to 29 with Graves' ophthalmopathy.

This clonotype was observed many times. This sequence joins TRBV7-9 and TRBJ2-5, with D perhaps matching TRBD2 (6 bases). Trimming removed 1 base from V and 5 bases from J, with 14 bases in between. The CDR3 runs 15 residues. From germline, CDR1 is SEHNR and CDR2 FQNEAQ (reference sequence). This CDR3 is CASSLVGAEGETQYF. CDR3 bases: TGTGCCAGCAGCTTAGTCGGGGCGGAGGGGGAGACCCAGTACTTC.

This clonotype has a handful of counts. The chain carries TRBV9 and TRBJ2-2; D remains unclear. V lost 3 bases to trimming and J lost 0 bases, with 12 bases between them. The germline V gene encodes CDR1 SGDLS and CDR2 YYNGEE. The CDR3 sequence is 16 residues long. Here the CDR3 DNA reads TGTGCCAGCAGCGAAACCGGGTCTCCGAACACCGGGGAGCTGTTTTTT. Translation gives CASSETGSPNTGELFF.

This clonotype was counted only a few times. The gene calls are TRBV7-8 and TRBJ2-7; 15 bases are shared with TRBD2. This CDR3 contains 18 residues. J was trimmed by 2 bases and V by 7 bases; bases with no gene match: 12. Germline CDR1 and CDR2: SGHVS and FQNEAQ. CDR3 sequence (DNA): TGTGCCAGCACCCGGACTAGCGGGGGGGCCGGGGTCCCCTACGAGCAGTACTTC. Residues: CASTRTSGGAGVPYEQYF.

The chain carries TRBV25-1 and TRBJ1-1; D is ambiguous. Trimming left V 1 base short and J 4 bases short, with 7 bases between. The CDR3 length is 13 residues. Germline CDR1 is MGHDK and CDR2 is SYGVNS. This CDR3 is CASSESGFTEAFF. In DNA, the CDR3 is TGTGCCAGCAGTGAATCGGGGTTCACTGAAGCTTTCTTT.

The table lists this clonotype with many counts. The rearrangement links TRBV14 to TRBJ2-3; 7 bases match TRBD2. Trimming took 5 bases from V and 2 from J; bases not matched to a gene: 10. Germline CDR1 and CDR2: SGHDN and FVKESK. This CDR3 is 16 amino acids long. CDR3 nucleotides: TGTGCCAGCAGCACCCGAAAACTAGCGTTCACAGATACGCAGTATTTT. This gives the protein CASSTRKLAFTDTQYF. Using reference TRBV14 and TRBJ2-3 for the parts outside the CDR3, the full variable domain is EAGVTQFPSHSVIEKGQTVTLRCDPISGHDNLYWYRRVMGKEIKFLLHFVKESKQDESGMPNNRFLAERTGGTYSTLKVQPAELEDSGVYFCASSTRKLAFTDTQYFGPGTRLTVL.

The rearrangement joins TRBV30 to TRBJ2-1; possible D gene TRBD2, 5 bases. Deletions cut 5 bases from V and 12 bases from J, with 23 bases between. This CDR3 comprises 14 residues. Germline V lookup: CDR1 GTSNPN, CDR2 SVGIG (reference sequence). Here the CDR3 DNA reads TGTGCCTGGTCCTCGGGAATCATTCTAACTAGGCAGTTCTTC. Its translation: CAWSSGIILTRQFF.

The chain couples TRBV5-1 to TRBJ1-2; 7 bases line up with TRBD1. V shed 4 bases, J shed 5 bases, and the junction held 8 bases outside the gene matches. CDR1 and CDR2 (germline): SGHRS, YFSETQ. The CDR3 consists of 14 residues. The CDR3 here is CASSTGTVYYGYTF. DNA for the CDR3: TGCGCCAGCAGCACCGGGACAGTTTATTATGGCTACACCTTC.

The chain links TRBV4-1 to TRBJ2-7; D may correspond to TRBD1 or TRBD2 (5 bases each). This CDR3 contains 14 residues. Trimming left V 4 bases short and J 3 bases short, with 13 bases between. Germline CDR1 and CDR2: MGHRA and YSYEKL. CDR3 in amino acids: CASSPRDGVYEQYF. The CDR3 region has the DNA TGCGCCAGCAGCCCCCGGGACGGCGTCTACGAGCAGTACTTC.

The rearrangement joins TRBV3-1 to TRBJ1-4, with D unclear. The CDR3 loop spans 14 amino acids. V was trimmed by 1 base and J by 8 bases, leaving 11 bases between them. Germline assignment: CDR1 LGHDT and CDR2 YNNKEL (reference sequence). In nucleotides, the CDR3 is TGTGCCAGCAGCCAAGTAAACAGAGGAGAAAAACTGTTTTTT. Encoded protein: CASSQVNRGEKLFF.

The V call is TRBV6-2 or TRBV6-3, the J call TRBJ1-1; D is ambiguous. Germline V lookup: CDR1 MNHEY, CDR2 SVGEGT. Between the trimmed V and J ends, which lost 3 bases and 11 bases, there was a span of 16 bases. The CDR3 is made up of 13 amino acids. The CDR3 protein is CASSYNRNNRAFF. Here the CDR3 DNA reads TGTGCCAGCAGTTATAATCGGAACAACCGCGCTTTCTTT.

This rearrangement joins TRBV6-1 to TRBJ2-3; 7 bases fit TRBD1. CDR3 size: 14 residues. Germline trimming cut 7 bases from V and 2 bases from J; bases unmatched to any gene: 6. Germline V gene data show CDR1 as MNHNS and CDR2 as SASEGT. The CDR3 protein is CASNHRGVTDTQYF. CDR3 bases: TGTGCCAGCAATCACAGGGGTGTCACAGATACGCAGTATTTT.

The chain carries TRBV5-1 and TRBJ2-3; 7 bases are a match to TRBD1. V trimming: 4 bases; J trimming: 2 bases; junction bases outside the gene matches: 7. The CDR3 runs to 15 residues. In germline, CDR1 is SGHRS, CDR2 YFSETQ. Here the CDR3 reads CASSQRQGNTDTQYF. The CDR3 DNA sequence: TGCGCCAGCAGCCAAAGACAGGGTAACACAGATACGCAGTATTTT.

This clonotype was picked up a small number of times. A junction boundary mismatches the germline segment, possibly from a read error. V gene TRBV27 combines with J gene TRBJ2-1; 7 nucleotides line up with TRBD2. Per the germline V gene, CDR1 is MNHEY and CDR2 is SMNVEV (reference sequence). The CDR3 consists of 17 residues. The CDR3 region is CASSLSSDSAGATEQSF. The CDR3 nucleotides read TGTGCCAGCAGTTTATCTTCAGACAGTGCGGGAGCCACTGAGCAGTCCTTC.

The chain uses TRBV15 and TRBJ2-7; D is unresolved. V was cut by 5 bases and J by 6 bases, with 11 bases left in between. The CDR3 extends over 12 amino acids. Per the germline V gene, CDR1 is LNHNV and CDR2 is YYDKDF (reference sequence). CDR3 nucleotides: TGTGCCACCAGCGAACGTTGGGGCGAGCAGTACTTC. Translated: CATSERWGEQYF.

In this sample, this clonotype turned up a few times. The J gene is TRBJ2-1, the V gene TRBV6-4; the D gene could be TRBD1 or TRBD2 (5 bases each). Trimming shortened V by 4 bases and J by 9 bases, and 19 bases separated the two germline ends. The CDR3 extends over 15 amino acids. From germline, CDR1 is MRHNA and CDR2 SNTAGT. The CDR3 DNA is TGTGCCAGCAGTGCGTGGTCTATCGGGGCCACTGAGCAGTTCTTC. Protein product: CASSAWSIGATEQFF.

This clonotype was recorded at least ten times. This chain uses TRBV12-3 or TRBV12-4 with TRBJ1-1; possibly TRBD1 for D (6 bases). The V and J ends lost 3 bases and 2 bases respectively, with 13 bases between them. This CDR3 is 15 amino acids long. DNA of the CDR3: TGTGCCAGCAGTTTTCTGTCAGGGACAAACACTGAAGCTTTCTTT. Amino acid sequence: CASSFLSGTNTEAFF.

V usage is TRBV7-9 and J usage is TRBJ2-7, with 10 bases fitting TRBD1. Germline V gene sequence: CDR1 SEHNR, CDR2 FQNEAQ (reference sequence). The V and J ends lost 10 bases and 3 bases, in that order; junction bases with no gene match: 9. CDR3 length: 14 amino acids. The CDR3 sequence is CAISRDRGLYEQYF. Here the CDR3 DNA reads TGTGCCATTTCCCGGGACAGGGGACTCTACGAGCAGTACTTC.

This clonotype was seen ten or more times. This chain links TRBV2 with TRBJ2-3, with D possibly TRBD2 on 6 matching bases. Looked up from germline, CDR1 is SNHLY and CDR2 is FYNNEI. Trimming removed 4 bases from V and 5 bases from J, with 16 bases in between. This CDR3 comprises 15 residues. The CDR3 DNA follows: TGTGCCAGCAGTGCCGGGGGTCCCTACGGAGATACGCAGTATTTT. Its translation: CASSAGGPYGDTQYF.

This clonotype was counted at least ten times. The rearrangement joins TRBV7-3 to TRBJ2-5; 9 positions agree with TRBD1. Germline V gives CDR1 SGHTA, CDR2 FQGTGA. The CDR3 sequence is 14 residues long. With 5 bases clipped from V and 4 bases from J, the junction kept 5 bases outside the gene matches. CDR3 sequence: CASSPGTGSETQYF. CDR3 in DNA: TGTGCCAGCAGCCCTGGGACAGGGTCAGAGACCCAGTACTTC.

This clonotype appeared a few times. The chain joins TRBV29-1 to TRBJ2-1; TRBD1 matches 7 bases. CDR1 and CDR2 from the germline V gene are SQVTM and ANQGSEA. The CDR3 has 13 residues. V gave up 7 bases and J gave up 2 bases; unmatched junction bases: 5. CDR3 sequence: CSAGQETYNEQFF. Here the CDR3 DNA reads TGCAGCGCCGGACAGGAAACCTACAATGAGCAGTTCTTC.

J is TRBJ2-7 and V is TRBV7-8, with D maybe TRBD2 (6 bases). Germline CDR1 is SGHVS and CDR2 is FQNEAQ. V lost 7 bases and J 1 base, leaving 26 bases between the germline ends. The CDR3 sequence is 18 residues long. The CDR3 loop is CASTSWGLGDFTSYEQYF. The CDR3 bases are TGTGCCAGCACCTCTTGGGGATTAGGGGACTTTACTTCCTACGAGCAGTACTTC.

This clonotype was picked up many times. The chain uses TRBV12-3 or TRBV12-4 and TRBJ1-1; D is unclear. The length of the CDR3 is 13 residues. Trimming cost V 3 bases and J 1 base, with 6 bases left between them. The CDR3: CASSFNRNTEAFF. The CDR3 nucleotides are TGTGCCAGCAGTTTCAACAGGAACACTGAAGCTTTCTTT.